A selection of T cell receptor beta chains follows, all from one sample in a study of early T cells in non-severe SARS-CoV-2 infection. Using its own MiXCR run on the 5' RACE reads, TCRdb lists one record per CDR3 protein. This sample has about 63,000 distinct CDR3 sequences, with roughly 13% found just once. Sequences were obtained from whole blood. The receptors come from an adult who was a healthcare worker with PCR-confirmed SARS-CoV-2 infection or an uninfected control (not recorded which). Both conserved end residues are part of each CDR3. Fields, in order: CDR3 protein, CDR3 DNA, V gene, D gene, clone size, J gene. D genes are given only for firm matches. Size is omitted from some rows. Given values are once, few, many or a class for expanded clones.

CASSLAASPLGYTF TGTGCCAGCAGCTTGGCAGCGTCCCCACTGGGCTACACCTTC TRBV5-4 - many TRBJ1-2
CASSPLAESSYEQYF TGTGCCAGCAGCCCTCTGGCGGAGAGCTCCTACGAGCAGTACTTC TRBV6-2/TRBV6-3 - many TRBJ2-7
CASSRGAGAGTDTQYF TGCGCCAGCAGCAGAGGGGCCGGGGCCGGCACAGATACGCAGTATTTT TRBV5-1 - - TRBJ2-3
CASSLKFRHRRGETQYF TGTGCCAGCAGCTTAAAGTTTAGGCACCGGCGGGGGGAGACCCAGTACTTC TRBV11-2 TRBD2 few TRBJ2-5
CASSIARAAENTIYF TGTGCCAGTAGTATAGCCAGAGCTGCTGAAAACACCATATATTTT TRBV19 - many TRBJ1-3
CSALTGGYGYTF TGCAGCGCCCTGACAGGGGGCTATGGCTACACCTTC TRBV29-1 TRBD1 - TRBJ1-2
CATSRRRQAEAFF TGTGCCACCAGCAGGCGTCGTCAGGCTGAAGCTTTCTTT TRBV15 - - TRBJ1-1
CSVPTGGEAFF TGCAGCGTCCCGACAGGGGGCGAAGCTTTCTTT TRBV29-1 TRBD1 many TRBJ1-1
CASSFDRVLSF TGTGCCAGCAGCTTCGACAGGGTGCTGTCCTTC TRBV13 TRBD1 many TRBJ2-1
CASSLAYSGTGEETQYF TGTGCCAGCAGCTTAGCATATTCCGGGACCGGAGAAGAGACCCAGTACTTC TRBV7-6 - once TRBJ2-5
CASSSQANQPQHF TGTGCCAGCAGCTCCCAAGCCAATCAGCCCCAGCATTTT TRBV6-5 - - TRBJ1-5
CSVVKSTGEDTEAFF TGCAGCGTTGTTAAGTCGACAGGGGAGGACACTGAAGCTTTCTTT TRBV29-1 TRBD1 many TRBJ1-1
CASSRGGRGETQYF TGTGCCAGCAGCCGCGGGGGCCGTGGGGAGACCCAGTACTTC TRBV3-1 - few TRBJ2-5
CASSTMRVANEQFF TGTGCCAGCAGCACTATGAGGGTCGCCAATGAGCAGTTCTTC TRBV7-6 - many TRBJ2-1
CSATPPGVNQPQHF TGCAGTGCCACGCCGCCGGGGGTAAATCAGCCCCAGCATTTT TRBV20-1 - few TRBJ1-5
CASSLSRDSGNTIYF TGTGCCAGCAGCCTATCCCGGGACTCTGGAAACACCATATATTTT TRBV3-1 - few TRBJ1-3
CASSQDRGGNSPLHF TGTGCCAGCAGCCAAGACAGGGGGGGGAATTCACCCCTCCACTTT TRBV5-4 TRBD1 many TRBJ1-6
CSAIHWRSYNEQFF TGCAGTGCTATCCACTGGCGCTCCTACAATGAGCAGTTCTTC TRBV20-1 - - TRBJ2-1
CASSQVGLAGTGELFF TGTGCCAGCAGCCAAGTAGGACTAGCGGGGACCGGGGAGCTGTTTTTT TRBV3-1 TRBD2 many TRBJ2-2
CASSLNRETDTQYF TGTGCCAGCAGCTTAAACAGGGAGACAGATACGCAGTATTTT TRBV7-8 - many TRBJ2-3
CASSYRTGSYEQYF TGTGCCAGCAGCTATCGGACAGGTTCCTACGAGCAGTACTTC TRBV5-4 TRBD1 many TRBJ2-7
CASRESGGPAATQYF TGTGCCAGCAGGGAAAGCGGGGGCCCCGCAGCTACGCAGTATTTT TRBV6-2/TRBV6-3 TRBD2 few TRBJ2-3
CASSPPGLNYEQYF TGTGCCAGCTCACCACCGGGACTAAATTACGAGCAGTACTTC TRBV18 TRBD2 few TRBJ2-7
CASSSPEGTQETQYF TGTGCCAGCAGCTCCCCTGAGGGGACACAAGAGACCCAGTACTTC TRBV7-6 - few TRBJ2-5
CASSFRGGEQFF TGTGCCAGCAGCTTCAGGGGCGGTGAGCAGTTCTTC TRBV7-2 - - TRBJ2-1
CASSQVSGGAIFGYTF TGTGCCAGCAGCCAAGTATCTGGGGGCGCGATTTTTGGCTACACCTTC TRBV14 - - TRBJ1-2
CASSQPQGDEQYF TGTGCCAGCTCACAACCACAGGGGGACGAGCAGTACTTC TRBV18 TRBD1 many TRBJ2-7
CAWSVPSGGIETQYF TGTGCCTGGAGTGTACCTAGCGGGGGGATAGAGACCCAGTACTTC TRBV30 TRBD2 many TRBJ2-5
CASSVRQGAEQYF TGTGCCAGCAGTGTTCGACAGGGGGCCGAGCAGTACTTC TRBV2 TRBD1 many TRBJ2-7
CASSQQLLNEKLFF TGTGCCAGCAGCCAGCAACTCCTTAATGAAAAACTGTTTTTT TRBV14 - few TRBJ1-4
CSAPDRGSYNEQFF TGCAGTGCTCCGGACAGGGGCTCCTACAATGAGCAGTTCTTC TRBV20-1 TRBD1 many TRBJ2-1
CASSLAGGQLEQYF TGTGCCAGCAGCTTGGCAGGGGGCCAGCTCGAGCAGTACTTC TRBV7-9 TRBD1 many TRBJ2-7
CASSYVQGALNTGELFF TGTGCCAGCAGTTACGTGCAGGGGGCGCTGAACACCGGGGAGCTGTTTTTT TRBV6-2/TRBV6-3 TRBD1 - TRBJ2-2